Below, one TCR beta chain is given with its context. Germline V gene sequence: CDR1 LGHDT, CDR2 YNNKEL (reference sequence). V lost 4 bases and J lost 3; bases outside the gene matches: 9. The CDR3 is 15 amino acids. Unique molecular identifiers were built into the TCRbeta library. TCRdb redid the calling of the PCR reads with MiXCR, one entry per CDR3 protein. This sample carries more than 450,000 distinct CDR3 sequences, around 17% of them seen once, and the ten largest clones take over 3%. These data are taken from a study of T-cell reconstitution after alpha-beta-depleted transplantation in children.

The V and J genes are TRBV3-1 and TRBJ2-7, with 7 bases matching TRBD2. Sequencing used PBMCs from the stem cell graft donor, obtained from the stem cell graft. The source is a human donor who donated a stem cell graft to a child with acute lymphoblastic leukemia. The CDR3 DNA reads as TGTGCCAGCAGCCCAGGTCCTAGCGGAGGCTACGAGCAGTACTTC. Encoded protein: CASSPGPSGGYEQYF.